Listed below are T cell receptor beta chains from one sample, sequenced in a study of blood T cell repertoires in COVID-19. Sequencing was performed with immunoSEQ multiplex PCR; in TCRdb, only in-frame clones are kept and a portion is missing. The sample has more than 200,000 clones; around 84% are singletons. Input material: peripheral blood. Receptors were obtained from a man in his 60s with acute or convalescent COVID-19. CDR3s include the opening cysteine and the closing phenylalanine or tryptophan. The D gene is left open where the match is weak. Some rows have no size entry. The others give once, few or many, or a class for an expanded clone.

TRBV19	TRBD2	few	TRBJ2-3	TGTGCCAGTAGTATCCTAGCGGGGCGAGATACGCAGTATTTT	CASSILAGRDTQYF
TRBV19	.	.	TRBJ2-1	TGTGCCAGTAGTATGCGGAGTAGGGGGTATGATTCGGCAGTATACAATGAGCAGTTCTTC	CASSMRSRGYDSAVYNEQFF
TRBV19	.	.	TRBJ2-7	TGTGCCAGTAGTATCACAGGGGCAGGGGGGGAGCAGTACTTC	CASSITGAGGEQYF
TRBV7-2	TRBD1	.	TRBJ2-1	TGTGCCAGCAGTCGGGACAGGGTCTCCAATGAGCAGTTCTTC	CASSRDRVSNEQFF
TRBV5-1	.	.	TRBJ1-1	TGCGCCAGCAGCTTGGAACAGGGCACTGAAGCTTTCTTT	CASSLEQGTEAFF
TRBV5-1	TRBD1	.	TRBJ2-3	TGCGCCAGCAGCCGAGACCCGACAGGGGGCATCACAGATACGCAGTATTTT	CASSRDPTGGITDTQYF
TRBV7-9	TRBD1	.	TRBJ1-1	TGTGCCAGCAGCTTAGGACAGGGCATGAACACTGAAGCTTTCTTT	CASSLGQGMNTEAFF
TRBV29-1	.	few	TRBJ1-1	TGCAGCGTCTCGCGTGGAGGCACTGAAGCTTTCTTT	CSVSRGGTEAFF
TRBV18	TRBD1	.	TRBJ1-2	TGTGCCAGCTCAGCCGGGACAGGATCAGGTGGCTACACCTTC	CASSAGTGSGGYTF
TRBV19	TRBD1	.	TRBJ1-6	TGTGCCAGTAGTGATCGGACAGGGGACTATAATTCACCCCTCCACTTT	CASSDRTGDYNSPLHF
TRBV19	TRBD2	.	TRBJ2-2	TGTGCCAGTAGATACTCTAGCGGGGGGGCTTCGACCGGGGAGCTGTTTTTT	CASRYSSGGASTGELFF
TRBV19	.	few	TRBJ2-7	TGTGCCAGTAGTCATGGGGGGACGGTTTCCTACGAGCAGTACTTC	CASSHGGTVSYEQYF
TRBV6-1	TRBD2	.	TRBJ2-7	TGTGCCAGCAGTGAAGGGACTAGCGGTCTGTTCTACGAGCAGTACTTC	CASSEGTSGLFYEQYF
TRBV28	TRBD1	.	TRBJ2-1	TGTGCCAGCAGTCCGTACAGGGGGATTGAGCAGTTCTTC	CASSPYRGIEQFF
TRBV2	TRBD1	.	TRBJ1-2	TGTGCCAGCAGCCTCCGGGAGGGACAGGGCCCTAACTATGGCTACACCTTC	CASSLREGQGPNYGYTF
TRBV10-3	TRBD1	.	TRBJ1-4	TGTGCCATCGGAGAGGGGGCAGAAGAAAAACTGTTTTTT	CAIGEGAEEKLFF
TRBV19	.	.	TRBJ1-3	TGTGCCAGTAGTACCGGGAGCAGGGCTGGAAACACCATATATTTT	CASSTGSRAGNTIYF
TRBV2	TRBD1	.	TRBJ1-2	TGTGCCAGCAGTGGGACAGGGAGAACCTATGGCTACACCTTC	CASSGTGRTYGYTF
TRBV5-8	.	few	TRBJ2-1	TGTGCCAGCGACAGTGGGCTCCTCAAAGGGTCCTACAATGAGCAGTTCTTC	CASDSGLLKGSYNEQFF
TRBV7-9	.	.	TRBJ2-7	TGTGCCAGTGAAGGAGTAGGCCCAACTTACGAGCAGTACTTC	CASEGVGPTYEQYF
TRBV3-1/TRBV3-2	.	.	TRBJ2-7	TGTGCCAGCAGCCCCGGACAGGGAGGGGGCTCCTACGAGCAGTACTTC	CASSPGQGGGSYEQYF
TRBV29-1	TRBD2	.	TRBJ2-1	TGCAGCGGCAACGGACTAGCGGGAGGGAATGAGCAGTTCTTC	CSGNGLAGGNEQFF
TRBV3-1/TRBV3-2	.	.	TRBJ1-3	TGTGCCAGCAGTCCTTCAGTTTCTGGAAACACCATATATTTT	CASSPSVSGNTIYF
TRBV9	TRBD2	.	TRBJ2-1	TGTGCCAGCAGCCACAATAGAAATAGCGGGGGGGCTACGTACAATGAGCAGTTCTTC	CASSHNRNSGGATYNEQFF
TRBV10-2	TRBD2	few	TRBJ2-1	TGCGCCAGCAGTCTTACTAGCGGGAGGCCGGATGAGCAGTTCTTC	CASSLTSGRPDEQFF
TRBV28	TRBD2	.	TRBJ2-3	TGTGCCAGCAGCACCGGGACTAGCCAAGATACGCAGTATTTT	CASSTGTSQDTQYF
TRBV4-3	TRBD1	.	TRBJ1-2	TGCGCCAGCAGCCGGACAACAGGGGGAAACTATGGCTACACCTTC	CASSRTTGGNYGYTF
TRBV6-6	.	.	TRBJ2-7	TGTGCCAGCAGTTATGGCAGGGGAGGGGAGCAGTACTTC	CASSYGRGGEQYF
TRBV10-3	.	.	TRBJ2-7	TGTGCCATCAGTGAGTCCGGCGGAAACTACGAGCAGTACTTC	CAISESGGNYEQYF
TRBV6-5	.	.	TRBJ1-2	TGTGCCAGCAGTTACTCACCAGGGAACTATGGCTACACCTTC	CASSYSPGNYGYTF
TRBV6-1	.	.	TRBJ1-1	TGTGCCAGCAGTGAATTCGGCGGAGGGTGGACTGAAGCTTTCTTT	CASSEFGGGWTEAFF
TRBV3-1/TRBV3-2	.	.	TRBJ2-2	TGTGCCAGCAGTCGCTCCCTAAACACCGGGGAGCTGTTTTTT	CASSRSLNTGELFF
TRBV5-1	.	few	TRBJ1-4	TGCGCCAGCAGCTTGAAGGGGTCAACTAATGAAAAACTGTTTTTT	CASSLKGSTNEKLFF
TRBV4-1	TRBD1	.	TRBJ2-1	TGCGCCAGCAGCCAAGCAAAGACAGGGTTCCATGAGCAGTTCTTC	CASSQAKTGFHEQFF
TRBV5-1	TRBD2	.	TRBJ2-2	TGCGCCAGCAGCCGGACTAGCGGGGGAACGAACACCGGGGAGCTGTTTTTT	CASSRTSGGTNTGELFF
TRBV30	TRBD1	.	TRBJ2-1	TGTGCCTGCCTTATTTGGACAGGGAAGAATGAGCAGTTCTTC	CACLIWTGKNEQFF
TRBV7-9	TRBD2	.	TRBJ2-7	TGTGCCAGCAGCTTACTAGCGGGAGGGTACGAGCAGTACTTC	CASSLLAGGYEQYF
TRBV23-1	.	.	TRBJ1-2	TGCGCCAGCAGTCTGGACTCGAATACGACCTATGGCTACACCTTC	CASSLDSNTTYGYTF
TRBV5-1	TRBD1	once	TRBJ2-3	TGCGCCAGCAGCTTTAGGGGACAGGGAACAGATACGCAGTATTTT	CASSFRGQGTDTQYF
TRBV7-3	.	.	TRBJ1-6	TGTGCCAGCAGCTTAACGTATGGGGCAGGTTCACCCCTCCACTTT	CASSLTYGAGSPLHF
TRBV7-8	.	.	TRBJ2-7	TGTGCCAGCAGCTTTCGAGGGACCTACGAGCAGTACTTC	CASSFRGTYEQYF
TRBV18	.	.	TRBJ1-1	TGTGCCAGCTCACCACCCCTAGGCCTAGTGAACACTGAAGCTTTCTTT	CASSPPLGLVNTEAFF
TRBV7-9	.	.	TRBJ2-7	TGTGCCAGCAGCGCCAGGGAGGACCCCCGGGAGCAGTACTTC	CASSAREDPREQYF
TRBV30	TRBD2	few	TRBJ2-3	TGTGCCTGGAGTTCTAGCGGGGAGGTAGATACGCAGTATTTT	CAWSSSGEVDTQYF
TRBV7-8	TRBD2	.	TRBJ2-1	TGTGCCAGCAGCTCCGAGGAAGCGGGGCGCTACAATGAGCAGTTCTTC	CASSSEEAGRYNEQFF
TRBV19	.	.	TRBJ1-6	TGTGCCAGTAGTACAGAGGGACGGGAGTATTCACCCCTCCACTTT	CASSTEGREYSPLHF
TRBV4-2	.	few	TRBJ2-5	TGTGCCAGCAGCCAAGTGCAGCAAGAGACCCAGTACTTC	CASSQVQQETQYF
TRBV12-5	TRBD2	.	TRBJ2-3	TGTGCTAGTGGTCTAGCGGGGGTGAATACGCAGTATTTT	CASGLAGVNTQYF
TRBV11-3	.	.	TRBJ2-1	TGTGCCAGCAGCTTAGGCCTCTCGGGCAATGAGCAGTTCTTC	CASSLGLSGNEQFF
TRBV7-9	TRBD2	.	TRBJ2-5	TGTGCCAGCACCCCAGGACTAGGAGAGACCCAGTACTTC	CASTPGLGETQYF
TRBV3-1/TRBV3-2	.	.	TRBJ2-7	TGTGCCAGCAGTCACCTCCCCGGCTACGAGCAGTACTTC	CASSHLPGYEQYF
TRBV5-5	.	.	TRBJ1-2	TGTGCCAGCAGCTTACGCCAGGACTATGGCTACACCTTC	CASSLRQDYGYTF
TRBV12-5	.	.	TRBJ1-3	TGTGCTAGTGGTTTGGCCGCTCGGGAGGGAAACACCATATATTTT	CASGLAAREGNTIYF
TRBV6-5	.	.	TRBJ1-5	TGTGCCAGCGAACTGTGGACAGCCAATCAGCCCCAGCATTTT	CASELWTANQPQHF
TRBV5-1	TRBD1	.	TRBJ2-7	TGCGCCAGCAGCTGGGGGACAGGCTTGTACGAGCAGTACTTC	CASSWGTGLYEQYF
TRBV19	.	once	TRBJ2-5	TGTGCCAGTAGGGCAGGGCCAGGGGAGACCCAGTACTTC	CASRAGPGETQYF
TRBV28	TRBD1	.	TRBJ1-5	TGTGCCAGCAGTTTAACAGGGGCCGGCAATCAGCCCCAGCATTTT	CASSLTGAGNQPQHF
TRBV6-5	TRBD2	.	TRBJ2-7	TGTGCCAGCAGTTACTCTGGCGGGGGACCCTACGAGCAGTACTTC	CASSYSGGGPYEQYF
TRBV4-1	TRBD1	.	TRBJ2-1	TGCGCCAGCAGCGCTAGGACAGGGTACTACAATGAGCAGTTCTTC	CASSARTGYYNEQFF